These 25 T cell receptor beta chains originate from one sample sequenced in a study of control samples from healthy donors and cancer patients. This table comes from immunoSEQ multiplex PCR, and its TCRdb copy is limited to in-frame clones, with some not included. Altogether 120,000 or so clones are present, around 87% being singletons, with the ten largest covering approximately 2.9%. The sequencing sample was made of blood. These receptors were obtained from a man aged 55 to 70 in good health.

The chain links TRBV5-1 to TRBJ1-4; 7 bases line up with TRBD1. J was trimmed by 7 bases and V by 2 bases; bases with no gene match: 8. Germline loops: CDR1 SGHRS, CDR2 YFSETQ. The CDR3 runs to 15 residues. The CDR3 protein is CASSLMTGIGEKLFF. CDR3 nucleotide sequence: TGCGCCAGCAGCTTAATGACAGGGATCGGTGAAAAACTGTTTTTT.

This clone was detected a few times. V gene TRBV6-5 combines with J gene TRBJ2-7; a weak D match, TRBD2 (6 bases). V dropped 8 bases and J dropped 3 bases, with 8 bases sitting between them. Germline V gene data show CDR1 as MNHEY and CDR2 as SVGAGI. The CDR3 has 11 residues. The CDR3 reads CASRRDYEQYF. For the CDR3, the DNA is TGTGCCAGCCGGAGGGACTACGAGCAGTACTTC.

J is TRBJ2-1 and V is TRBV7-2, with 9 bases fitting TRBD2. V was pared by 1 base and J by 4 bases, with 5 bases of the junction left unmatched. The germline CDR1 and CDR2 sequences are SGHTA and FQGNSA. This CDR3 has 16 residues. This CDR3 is CASSLVGAGGYNEQFF. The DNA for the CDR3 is TGTGCCAGCAGCTTAGTTGGAGCGGGGGGTTACAATGAGCAGTTCTTC.

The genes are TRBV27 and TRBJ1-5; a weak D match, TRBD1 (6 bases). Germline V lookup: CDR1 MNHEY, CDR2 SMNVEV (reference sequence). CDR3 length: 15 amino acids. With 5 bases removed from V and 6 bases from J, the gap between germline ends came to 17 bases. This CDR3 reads CASSKTYIQGQPQHF. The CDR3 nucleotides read TGTGCCAGCAGTAAAACCTATATACAGGGTCAGCCCCAGCATTTT.

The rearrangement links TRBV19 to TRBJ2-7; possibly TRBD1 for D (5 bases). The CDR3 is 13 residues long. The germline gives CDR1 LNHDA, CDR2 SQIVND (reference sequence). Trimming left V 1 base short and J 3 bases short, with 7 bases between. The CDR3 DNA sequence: TGTGCCAGTAGTATAGGGGGCAGCTACGAGCAGTACTTC. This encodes CASSIGGSYEQYF.

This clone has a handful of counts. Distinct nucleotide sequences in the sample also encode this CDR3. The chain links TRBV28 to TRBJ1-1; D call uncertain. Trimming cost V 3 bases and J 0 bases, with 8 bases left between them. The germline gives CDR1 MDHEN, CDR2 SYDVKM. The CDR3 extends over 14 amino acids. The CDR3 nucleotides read TGTGCCAGCAGTTTCCGTGGGTTGAACACTGAAGCTTTCTTT. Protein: CASSFRGLNTEAFF. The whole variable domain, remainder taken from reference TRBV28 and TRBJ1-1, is DVKVTQSSRYLVKRTGEKVFLECVQDMDHENMFWYRQDPGLGLRLIYFSYDVKMKEKGDIPEGYSVSREKKERFSLILESASTNQTSMYLCASSFRGLNTEAFFGQGTRLTVV.

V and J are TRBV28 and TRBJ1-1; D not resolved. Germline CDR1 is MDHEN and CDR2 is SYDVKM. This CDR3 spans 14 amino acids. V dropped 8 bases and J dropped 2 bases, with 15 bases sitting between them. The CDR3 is CASRKGGINTEAFF. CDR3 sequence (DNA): TGTGCCAGCCGCAAGGGAGGGATCAACACTGAAGCTTTCTTT.

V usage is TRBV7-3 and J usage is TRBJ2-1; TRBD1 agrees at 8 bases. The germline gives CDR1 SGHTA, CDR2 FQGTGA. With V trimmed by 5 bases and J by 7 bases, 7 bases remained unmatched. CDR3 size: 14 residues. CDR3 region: CASSASRGLNEQFF. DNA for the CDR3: TGTGCCAGCAGCGCTTCCAGGGGGCTTAATGAGCAGTTCTTC. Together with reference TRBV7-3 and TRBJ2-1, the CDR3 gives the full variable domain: GAGVSQTPSNKVTEKGKYVELRCDPISGHTALYWYRQSLGQGPEFLIYFQGTGAADDSGLPNDRFFAVRPEGSVSTLKIQRTERGDSAVYLCASSASRGLNEQFFGPGTRLTVL.

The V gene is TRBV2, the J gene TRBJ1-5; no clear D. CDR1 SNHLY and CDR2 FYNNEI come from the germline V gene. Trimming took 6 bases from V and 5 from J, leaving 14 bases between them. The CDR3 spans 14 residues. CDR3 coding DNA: TGTGCCAGCAGCCCAATCGGGAGAGATCAGCCCCAGCATTTT. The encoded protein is CASSPIGRDQPQHF.

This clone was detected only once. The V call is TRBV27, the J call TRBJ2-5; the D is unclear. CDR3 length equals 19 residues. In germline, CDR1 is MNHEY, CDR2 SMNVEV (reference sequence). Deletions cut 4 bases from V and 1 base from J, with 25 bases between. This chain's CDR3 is CASSSRRRPPPWGQETQYF. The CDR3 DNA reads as TGTGCCAGCAGTTCCCGCAGACGACCACCACCATGGGGCCAAGAGACCCAGTACTTC.

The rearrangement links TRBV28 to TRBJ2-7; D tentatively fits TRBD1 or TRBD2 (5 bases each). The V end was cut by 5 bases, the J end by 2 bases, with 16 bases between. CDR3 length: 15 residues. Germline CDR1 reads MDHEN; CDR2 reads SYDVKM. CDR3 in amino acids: CASSQLWGPAYEQYF. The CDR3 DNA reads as TGTGCCAGCAGTCAACTTTGGGGACCAGCCTACGAGCAGTACTTC.

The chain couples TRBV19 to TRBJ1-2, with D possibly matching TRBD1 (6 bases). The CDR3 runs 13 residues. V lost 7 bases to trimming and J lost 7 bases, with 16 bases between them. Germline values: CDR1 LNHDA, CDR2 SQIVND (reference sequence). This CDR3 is CASNLGGAFGYTF. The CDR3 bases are TGTGCCAGTAATTTAGGGGGGGCGTTTGGCTACACCTTC.

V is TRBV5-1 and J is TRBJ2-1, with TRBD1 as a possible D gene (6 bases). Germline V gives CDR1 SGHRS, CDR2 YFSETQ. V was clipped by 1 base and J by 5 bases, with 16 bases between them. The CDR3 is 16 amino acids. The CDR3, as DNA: TGCGCCAGCAGCTTGATCTCAGGGGTTTTGGACAATGAGCAGTTCTTC. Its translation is CASSLISGVLDNEQFF.

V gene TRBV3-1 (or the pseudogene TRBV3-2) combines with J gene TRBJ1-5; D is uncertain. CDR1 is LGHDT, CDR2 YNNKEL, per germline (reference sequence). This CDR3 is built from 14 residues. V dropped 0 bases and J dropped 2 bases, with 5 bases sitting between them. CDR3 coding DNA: TGTGCCAGCAGCCAAGATGTGGGCAATCAGCCCCAGCATTTT. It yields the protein CASSQDVGNQPQHF.

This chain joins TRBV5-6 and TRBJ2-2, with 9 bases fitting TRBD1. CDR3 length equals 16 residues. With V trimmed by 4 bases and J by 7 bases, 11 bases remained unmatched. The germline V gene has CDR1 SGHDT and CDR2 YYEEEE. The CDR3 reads CASSLWTGERGGELFF. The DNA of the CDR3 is TGTGCCAGCAGCCTCTGGACAGGGGAAAGGGGCGGGGAGCTGTTTTTT. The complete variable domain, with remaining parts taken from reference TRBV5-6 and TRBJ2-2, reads DAGVTQSPTHLIKTRGQQVTLRCSPKSGHDTVSWYQQALGQGPQFIFQYYEEEERQRGNFPDRFSGHQFPNYSSELNVNALLLGDSALYLCASSLWTGERGGELFFGEGSRLTVL.

CDR3 loop: CASSAGQGNDEKLFF. CDR3 nucleotides: TGTGCCAGCAGCGCCGGACAGGGTAACGATGAAAAACTGTTTTTT. The chain joins TRBV11-2 to TRBJ1-4, with 8 positions matching TRBD1. V lost 5 bases to trimming and J lost 6 bases; unmatched junction nucleotides: 8. CDR1 and CDR2 from the germline V gene are SGHAT and FQNNGV. The CDR3 is 15 amino acids.

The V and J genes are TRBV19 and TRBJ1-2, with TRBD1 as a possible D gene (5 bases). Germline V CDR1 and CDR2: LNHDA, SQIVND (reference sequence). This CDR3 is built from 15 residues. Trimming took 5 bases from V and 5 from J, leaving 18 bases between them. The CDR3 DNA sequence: TGTGCCAGTAGTGACCAGGGCTTCCGAGGGTATGGCTACACCTTC. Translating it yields CASSDQGFRGYGYTF.

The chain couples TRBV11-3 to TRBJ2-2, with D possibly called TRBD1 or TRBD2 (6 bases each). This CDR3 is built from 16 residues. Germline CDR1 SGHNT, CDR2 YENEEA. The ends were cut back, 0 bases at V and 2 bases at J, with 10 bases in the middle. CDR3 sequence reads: CASSLEGGINTGELFF. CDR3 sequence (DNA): TGTGCCAGCAGCTTAGAAGGGGGGATAAACACCGGGGAGCTGTTTTTT.

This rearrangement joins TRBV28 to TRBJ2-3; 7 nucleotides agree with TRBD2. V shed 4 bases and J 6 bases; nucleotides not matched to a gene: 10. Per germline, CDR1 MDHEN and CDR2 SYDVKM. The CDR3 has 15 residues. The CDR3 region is CASSYRGVTADTQYF. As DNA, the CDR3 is TGTGCCAGCAGTTACCGGGGGGTGACGGCCGATACGCAGTATTTT.

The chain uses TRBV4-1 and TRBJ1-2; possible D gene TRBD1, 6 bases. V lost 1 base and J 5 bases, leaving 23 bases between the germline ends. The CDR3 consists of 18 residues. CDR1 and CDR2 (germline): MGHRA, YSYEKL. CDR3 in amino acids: CASSQGRLRTVRPYGYTF. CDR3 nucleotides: TGCGCCAGCAGCCAAGGAAGATTGAGGACAGTTAGGCCATATGGCTACACCTTC.

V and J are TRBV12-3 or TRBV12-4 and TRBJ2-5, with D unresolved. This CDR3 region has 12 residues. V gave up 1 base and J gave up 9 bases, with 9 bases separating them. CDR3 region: CASSLGDLPQYF. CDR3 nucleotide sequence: TGTGCCAGCAGTTTAGGCGACCTACCCCAGTACTTC.

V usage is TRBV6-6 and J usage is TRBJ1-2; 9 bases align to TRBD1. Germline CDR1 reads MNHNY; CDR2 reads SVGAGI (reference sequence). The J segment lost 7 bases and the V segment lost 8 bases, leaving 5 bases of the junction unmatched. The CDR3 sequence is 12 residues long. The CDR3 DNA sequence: TGTGCCAGCGGCGGGACAGGGCTTGGCTACACCTTC. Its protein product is CASGGTGLGYTF.

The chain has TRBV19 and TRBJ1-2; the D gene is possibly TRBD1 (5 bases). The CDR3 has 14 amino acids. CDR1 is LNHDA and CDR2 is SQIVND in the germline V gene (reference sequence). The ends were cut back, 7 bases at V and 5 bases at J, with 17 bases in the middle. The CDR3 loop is CASIGVAGPYGYTF. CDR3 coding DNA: TGTGCCAGTATTGGAGTGGCAGGGCCTTATGGCTACACCTTC.

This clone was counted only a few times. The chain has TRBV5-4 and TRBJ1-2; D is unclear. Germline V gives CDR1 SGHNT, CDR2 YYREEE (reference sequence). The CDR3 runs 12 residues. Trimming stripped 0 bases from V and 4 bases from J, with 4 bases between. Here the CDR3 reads CASSLDIYGYTF. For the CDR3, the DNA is TGTGCCAGCAGCTTGGACATCTATGGCTACACCTTC.

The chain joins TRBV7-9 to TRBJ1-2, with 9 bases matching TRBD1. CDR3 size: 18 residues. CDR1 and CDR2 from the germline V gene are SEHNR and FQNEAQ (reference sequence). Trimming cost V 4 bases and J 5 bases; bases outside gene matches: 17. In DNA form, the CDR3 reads TGTGCCAGCAGCTCCACCGCCGTCAGACAGGGGGGTGGTTATGGCTACACCTTC. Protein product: CASSSTAVRQGGGYGYTF.